This T cell receptor beta chain was observed in a study of blood T cell repertoires in COVID-19. V trimming: 0 bases; J trimming: 6 bases; junction bases outside the gene matches: 0. Germline CDR1 reads MNHEY; CDR2 reads SMNVEV (reference sequence). The CDR3 sequence is 14 residues long. TCRdb's copy holds only in-frame clones and misses some; the assay was immunoSEQ multiplex PCR. Among approximately 200,000 clones listed, more than 70% were seen once. The sequence was obtained from a woman aged 40 to 55 with acute COVID-19. The rearrangement links TRBV27 to TRBJ2-2; 8 bases align to TRBD1. Sample: PBMCs or T cells enriched from blood (not recorded which). The CDR3: CASSLSTGAGELFF. CDR3 nucleotide sequence: TGTGCCAGCAGTTTATCGACAGGGGCCGGGGAGCTGTTTTTT.